This T cell receptor (beta chain) derives from a study of monozygotic twins with inflammatory bowel disease. From the 5' RACE reads, TCRdb lists one entry per CDR3 protein and no DNA. Recorded for this sample: 150,000 to 200,000 distinct CDR3 sequences. The sequence was collected from a human donor with ulcerative colitis or Crohn's disease, or a healthy co-twin of an affected twin (not recorded which). Sequences were obtained from blood.

This CDR3 reads CSARGPRVPGANVLTF. V usage is TRBV20-1 and J usage is TRBJ2-6. From germline, CDR1 is DFQATT and CDR2 SNEGSKA (reference sequence). This CDR3 is built from 16 residues.